Shown below are 10 T cell receptor beta chains from a single sample sequenced in a study of T-cell reconstitution after alpha-beta-depleted transplantation in children. Preparing the TCRbeta library involved the use of unique molecular identifiers. TCRdb redid the calling of the PCR reads with MiXCR, one entry per CDR3 protein. This sample has a few hundred thousand distinct CDR3 sequences, with around a tenth found just once. The sample in question was peripheral blood, obtained 180 days after TCRalphabeta/CD19-depleted stem cell transplant. These receptors were taken from a male patient under 10 years old who had a stem cell transplant for chronic granulomatous disease, so the T cells may come from the graft donor.

This clonotype was counted ten times or more. J is TRBJ2-7 and V is TRBV6-5; a possible D gene is TRBD2 (6 bases). The CDR3 totals 20 residues. V lost 7 bases to trimming and J lost 2 bases, with 33 bases between them. Germline V lookup: CDR1 MNHEY, CDR2 SVGAGI. DNA for the CDR3: TGTGCCAGCACCTCCCACCTCCGGTTGTCTAGCGACAAAACCACCTACGAGCAGTACTTC. Its translation is CASTSHLRLSSDKTTYEQYF.

This clonotype came up many times. The CDR3 DNA reads TGTGCCAGCAGCCCAGGGTCCTTGGTCACAGATACGCAGTATTTT. This gives the protein CASSPGSLVTDTQYF. V is TRBV7-9 and J is TRBJ2-3; D possibly corresponds to TRBD1 (5 bases). CDR1 and CDR2 (germline): SEHNR, FQNEAQ (reference sequence). The CDR3 totals 15 residues. Trimming left V 5 bases short and J 2 bases short, with 14 bases between.

Ten or more counts support this clonotype. V is TRBV7-3 and J is TRBJ2-1; 7 positions match TRBD2. V trimming: 0 bases; J trimming: 7 bases; junction bases outside the gene matches: 3. CDR1 and CDR2 from the germline V gene are SGHTA and FQGTGA. The CDR3 has 14 residues. This CDR3 is CASSLTQLANEQFF. The CDR3 DNA follows: TGTGCCAGCAGCTTAACTCAACTAGCGAATGAGCAGTTCTTC.

On this clonotype: A read error may be the cause here, since a much bigger clone is one base away. The chain employs TRBV5-1 and TRBJ2-7, with no clear D. Trimming removed 2 bases at V and 3 bases at J, with 12 bases between. Germline CDR1 SGHRS, CDR2 YFSETQ. There are 14 residues in the CDR3. CDR3 in amino acids: CASSFVRSFYEQYF. CDR3 DNA sequence: TGCGCCAGCAGCTTTGTCAGGTCTTTCTACGAGCAGTACTTC.

This clonotype was counted many times. The gene calls are TRBV7-6 and TRBJ2-6, with a tentative D call TRBD2 (5 bases). Trimming stripped 2 bases from V and 2 bases from J, with 13 bases between. The germline gives CDR1 SGHVS, CDR2 FNYEAQ. The CDR3 has 17 amino acids. The CDR3 DNA sequence: TGTGCCAGCAGCTTAAGGACGGGGAGTACTGGGGCCAACGTCCTGACTTTC. Protein sequence: CASSLRTGSTGANVLTF.

The sample holds many counts of this clonotype. The rearrangement joins TRBV9 to TRBJ1-6; a possible D gene is TRBD1 (5 bases). The CDR3 totals 14 residues. Germline V gene lookup returns CDR1 SGDLS and CDR2 YYNGEE. Trimming pared 5 bases from V and 15 bases from J, leaving 21 bases between. CDR3 coding DNA: TGTGCCAGCAGTCCAAGGGTGGGGCCTGAACTCCTCCACTTT. This encodes CASSPRVGPELLHF.

This clonotype was picked up many times. The CDR3 spells CSAREGGTPDTQYF. The CDR3 region has the DNA TGCAGTGCCAGGGAGGGGGGAACGCCAGATACGCAGTATTTT. This rearrangement joins TRBV20-1 to TRBJ2-3; tentative D call: TRBD2 (7 bases). This CDR3 spans 14 amino acids. In germline, CDR1 is DFQATT, CDR2 SNEGSKA (reference sequence). The V end was cut by 6 bases, the J end by 4 bases, with 17 bases between.

The sample holds many counts of this clonotype. The chain combines TRBV20-1 with TRBJ2-2, with a tentative D call TRBD2 (5 bases). V was trimmed by 5 bases and J by 4 bases, leaving 14 bases between them. The germline V gene encodes CDR1 DFQATT and CDR2 SNEGSKA (reference sequence). CDR3 length equals 14 residues. The CDR3 loop is CSAETGLFTGELFF. Written as DNA, the CDR3 is TGCAGTGCTGAAACCGGACTTTTCACCGGGGAGCTGTTTTTT.

This clonotype was seen ten or more times. The chain links TRBV20-1 to TRBJ2-1, with 7 bases aligning to TRBD2. CDR3 length: 13 residues. CDR1 is DFQATT and CDR2 is SNEGSKA in the germline V gene (reference sequence). The V gene end was trimmed by 6 bases and the J gene end by 0 bases; junction bases not matched to a gene: 2. The CDR3: CSARESSYNEQFF. The CDR3 DNA reads TGCAGTGCGCGGGAGAGCTCCTACAATGAGCAGTTCTTC.

This clonotype came up many times. The J gene is TRBJ2-1, the V gene TRBV5-8; 10 nucleotides align to TRBD2. The CDR3 runs 15 residues. Trimming at V came to 1 base and at J to 9 bases, leaving 7 bases not matched to a gene. Germline CDR1 reads SGHTS; CDR2 reads YDEGEE. The CDR3 loop is CASSLSLAGVSEQFF. CDR3 nucleotide sequence: TGTGCCAGCAGCTTGAGCCTAGCGGGAGTGAGTGAGCAGTTCTTC.